A single sample gave rise to the 2 T cell receptor beta chains below, sequenced in a study of CD8 T cells in Susac syndrome. After extraction with the RNeasy kit, 0.5 to 1 ug of the RNA was reverse transcribed using random hexamers. Each CDR3 protein is one row after TCRdb ran MiXCR on the immunoSEQ multiplex PCR reads. This sample yields 170,000 or so distinct CDR3 sequences, of which approximately 95% are seen a single time; roughly 0.12% belongs to the top ten. The sample was CD4+ T cells from PBMCs. The receptor set was obtained from a human donor with Susac syndrome.

The V call is TRBV29-1, the J call TRBJ2-3; D not resolved. Germline CDR1 SQVTM, CDR2 ANQGSEA. Trimming cost V 7 bases and J 0 bases, with 11 bases left between them. This CDR3 spans 13 amino acids. Here the CDR3 DNA reads TGCAGCGCACGTCCCCAGAGCACAGATACGCAGTATTTT. Protein product: CSARPQSTDTQYF.

The CDR3 region has the DNA TGTGCCAGCAGCTTAGGACTAGCGCTGACAGATACGCAGTATTTT. Translating gives CASSLGLALTDTQYF. V and J are TRBV13 and TRBJ2-3; 7 bases are a match to TRBD2. The CDR3 runs to 15 residues. The germline gives CDR1 PRHDT, CDR2 FYEKMQ (reference sequence). V lost 0 bases, J lost 3 bases, and 3 bases stayed unmatched. The full variable domain, rest sourced from reference TRBV13 and TRBJ2-3, is AAGVIQSPRHLIKEKRETATLKCYPIPRHDTVYWYQQGPGQDPQFLISFYEKMQSDKGSIPDRFSAQQFSDYHSELNMSSLELGDSALYFCASSLGLALTDTQYFGPGTRLTVL.